What follows describes a single T cell receptor (beta chain). This entry is derived from a study of blood T cell repertoires in COVID-19. About the study: T cells, B-cell-depleted T cells, or PBMCs supplied cDNA or gDNA.

In the original analysis: Amplification with reference gene primers provided the estimates of nucleated cell counts. Method: immunoSEQ multiplex PCR; TCRdb's copy keeps in-frame clones and lacks some. V and J calls plus clone size are reproduced from that table; the DNA served to infer D and trimming. The sample lists about 140,000 clones; over 80% were seen once. The V segment lost 7 bases and the J segment 0 bases; nucleotides outside the gene matches: 16. The CDR3 is 18 residues long. Germline V CDR1 and CDR2: SQVTM, ANQGSEA. One Seattle source followed patients from active infection through their disease course.

The receptor's source is a man aged 25 to 40 with COVID-19, enrolled during active disease. V and J are TRBV29-1 and TRBJ2-3; 10 bases fit TRBD2. The specimen sequenced was peripheral blood. CDR3 sequence: CSAGPGLAKDPSTDTQYF. The CDR3 DNA sequence: TGCAGCGCTGGACCGGGACTAGCGAAGGACCCTAGCACAGATACGCAGTATTTT.